The 11 T cell receptor beta chains listed next were all sequenced from one sample in a study of T cells in Graves' hyperthyroidism and ophthalmopathy (dated by TCRdb to between 2018 and 2020). Libraries were prepared through multiplex PCR. TCRdb lists the instrument as Illumina HiSeq 2000. The TCR beta CDR3 regions were amplified from RNA transcripts. For the first round of RT-PCR on the TCR CDR3, the HTBI primer set was used together with the Qiagen OneStep RT-PCR kit. TCRdb reworked the public reads: Q25 trimming with fastp, MiXCR clone assembly, productive beta chains retained. Each entry is one CDR3 protein sequence, shown with its most common DNA and genes. The sample data list some 510,000 distinct CDR3 sequences, and under 25% of these were observed just once. The top ten constitute roughly 29% of the sample. Sequenced sample: blood. Receptors originate from a man aged 18-30 years with Graves' hyperthyroidism.

This clonotype has a count of ten or more. The V and J genes are TRBV2 and TRBJ2-5, with 12 bases matching TRBD1. Germline lookup yields CDR1 SNHLY and CDR2 FYNNEI. CDR3 length: 15 residues. The V gene end was trimmed by 7 bases and the J gene end by 5 bases; junction bases not matched to a gene: 8. The CDR3 DNA is TGTGCCAGCACCATGGGGACAGGGGGCACTGAGACCCAGTACTTC. Translating it yields CASTMGTGGTETQYF.

This clonotype was recorded at least ten times. The V call is TRBV9, the J call TRBJ2-5; 14 positions agree with TRBD2. The junction had 7 bases not matched to a gene; V was cut back by 4 bases and J by 5 bases. Per the germline V gene, CDR1 is SGDLS and CDR2 is YYNGEE. The CDR3 totals 16 residues. CDR3 protein: CASSSTSGGVGETQYF. The CDR3 DNA is TGTGCCAGCAGCTCGACTAGCGGGGGGGTAGGTGAGACCCAGTACTTC. Based on the CDR3 plus reference TRBV9 and TRBJ2-5, the full variable domain is DSGVTQTPKHLITATGQRVTLRCSPRSGDLSVYWYQQSLDQGLQFLIQYYNGEERAKGNILERFSAQQFPDLHSELNLSSLELGDSALYFCASSSTSGGVGETQYFGPGTRLLVL.

This clonotype was observed many times. The rearrangement joins TRBV11-2 to TRBJ2-5; D possibly corresponds to TRBD1 (6 bases). The CDR3 contains 16 residues. V was pared by 2 bases and J by 2 bases, with 15 bases between. CDR1 and CDR2 (germline): SGHAT, FQNNGV. The CDR3 region has the DNA TGTGCCAGCAGCTTAACTCTGGGGGCCGAACAAGAGACCCAGTACTTC. Its translation: CASSLTLGAEQETQYF.

At least ten counts were recorded for this clonotype. V usage is TRBV24-1 and J usage is TRBJ1-1; D gene uncertain. CDR3 length: 12 residues. The germline CDR1 and CDR2 sequences are KGHDR and SFDVKD. V shed 2 bases and J shed 10 bases, with 10 bases lying between them. CDR3 nucleotides: TGTGCCACCAGTGATTCCGGGAAGGTAGCTTTCTTT. It encodes CATSDSGKVAFF.

In this sample, this clonotype turned up many times. An end of the junction differs from the germline gene, which may be a read error. V usage is TRBV28 and J usage is TRBJ1-1; the D is unclear. From germline, CDR1 is MDHEN and CDR2 SYDVKM. This CDR3 region has 13 residues. The CDR3 loop is CASSSDLNTEAFF. The CDR3 DNA sequence: TGCGCCAGCAGCTCGGACCTTAACACTGAAGCTTTCTTT. The variable domain in full, completed from reference TRBV28 and TRBJ1-1, reads DVKVTQSSRYLVKRTGEKVFLECVQDMDHENMFWYRQDPGLGLRLIYFSYDVKMKEKGDIPEGYSVSREKKERFSLILESASTNQTSMYLCASSSDLNTEAFFGQGTRLTVV.

At least ten counts were recorded for this clonotype. A much larger clone is a single base away; this may be a read error. The V and J genes are TRBV11-2 and TRBJ2-5, with 7 nucleotides matching TRBD1. Germline loops: CDR1 SGHAT, CDR2 FQNNGV. This CDR3 comprises 13 residues. In DNA, the CDR3 is TGTGCCAGCAGCTTAGGACAGGGTGTGACCAAGTACTTC. It specifies CASSLGQGVTKYF.

This clonotype has just a few counts. The V call is TRBV29-1, the J call TRBJ1-5, with D tentatively TRBD1 (5 bases). Germline CDR1 SQVTM, CDR2 ANQGSEA. The CDR3 has 16 residues. V was cut by 8 bases and J by 0 bases, with 20 bases left in between. The chain's CDR3 is CSPPGLGGYSNQPQHF. The CDR3 DNA is TGCAGCCCGCCGGGACTCGGCGGGTATAGCAATCAGCCCCAGCATTTT.

CDR3 sequence reads: CASSLGRANSPLHF. CDR3 nucleotide sequence: TGTGCCAGCAGTTTGGGAAGAGCTAATTCACCCCTCCACTTT. V is TRBV28 and J is TRBJ1-6; D unclear. Per germline, CDR1 MDHEN and CDR2 SYDVKM. V lost 3 bases and J lost 6, with 9 bases in between. The CDR3 totals 14 residues.

This clonotype has at least ten counts. The gene calls are TRBV20-1 and TRBJ2-7; 11 bases line up with TRBD2. The J segment lost 5 bases and the V segment lost 3 bases, leaving 6 bases of the junction unmatched. The CDR3 loop spans 14 amino acids. From germline, CDR1 is DFQATT and CDR2 SNEGSKA (reference sequence). CDR3 nucleotides: TGCAGTGCTAGTATAGCGGGGGGGTTAGACGAGCAGTACTTC. Translation gives CSASIAGGLDEQYF.

This clonotype was found many times. The chain carries TRBV30 and TRBJ1-5; D uncertain. Germline V gene data show CDR1 as GTSNPN and CDR2 as SVGIG (reference sequence). The CDR3 contains 13 residues. V was pared by 0 bases and J by 7 bases, with 10 bases between. The CDR3 loop is CAWSVRGGQPQHF. CDR3 in DNA: TGTGCCTGGAGTGTACGCGGTGGGCAGCCCCAGCATTTT.

This clonotype was detected ten times or more. The J gene is TRBJ2-7, the V gene TRBV28; 7 bases match TRBD2. Per the germline V gene, CDR1 is MDHEN and CDR2 is SYDVKM. This CDR3 spans 14 amino acids. Germline trimming cut 2 bases from V and 5 bases from J; bases unmatched to any gene: 6. The chain's CDR3 is CASSLGGELNEQYF. CDR3 coding DNA: TGTGCCAGCAGTTTAGGGGGGGAGTTGAACGAGCAGTACTTC.